This TCR beta chain was sequenced during a study of PD-1 blockade in classical Hodgkin lymphoma. Study-level points and caveats: Healthy donors were reported to have higher baseline TCR diversity than newly diagnosed patients. The origin of the repertoire differences remains undefined, with disease activity or prior therapy as possible causes.

Germline V CDR1 and CDR2: SGHDT, YYEEEE. Trimming cost V 2 bases and J 0 bases, with 5 bases left between them. There are 13 residues in the CDR3. Points on this clone: The antigen is unknown.

Time point indicated: newly diagnosed, previously untreated cHL patient sample. PBMCs representing newly diagnosed, untreated classical Hodgkin lymphoma functioned as the comparison. The protocol was immunoSEQ multiplex PCR, while the TCRdb copy is restricted to in-frame clones and leaves out a portion. The profile shows some 31,000 clones, approximately 94% of them singletons. Input material: peripheral blood mononuclear cells (PBMCs). V and J are TRBV5-6 and TRBJ1-1, with unresolved D. This TCR was sampled from a human donor with classical Hodgkin lymphoma. Here the CDR3 reads CASSFVVNTEAFF. The CDR3 DNA reads as TGTGCCAGCAGCTTTGTAGTGAACACTGAAGCTTTCTTT.